The entry below gives a single T cell receptor beta chain sequence along with its context. Its target is not known. The data stem from a study of radiotherapy plus CTLA-4 blockade in lung cancer. Across the whole study: Patients showed objective responses in 15% to 20% of cases and disease control in roughly 34%.

The V and J ends lost 5 bases and 3 bases, in that order; junction bases with no gene match: 11. The CDR3 is made up of 15 amino acids. The V gene's germline CDR1 is SGHTS and CDR2 YDEGEE. Clones were read by immunoSEQ multiplex PCR, and TCRdb kept only the in-frame ones, dropping some. This table holds about 62,000 clones, approximately 76% found once. Study conclusions and caveats: Following radiotherapy plus ipilimumab, tumor-derived TCR clones expanded in the blood. Early shifts in blood T cell clones, with interferon-beta, reportedly predicted response best.

The receptor was derived from a human donor with non-small cell lung cancer who had a complete response to radiotherapy plus ipilimumab. The material sequenced was peripheral blood, taken from a patient treated with radiotherapy plus ipilimumab. The chain joins TRBV5-8 to TRBJ2-7; 7 bases map to TRBD1. The chain's CDR3 is CASSGLRQGGYEQYF. CDR3 nucleotides: TGTGCCAGCAGTGGTTTGAGACAGGGTGGCTACGAGCAGTACTTC.